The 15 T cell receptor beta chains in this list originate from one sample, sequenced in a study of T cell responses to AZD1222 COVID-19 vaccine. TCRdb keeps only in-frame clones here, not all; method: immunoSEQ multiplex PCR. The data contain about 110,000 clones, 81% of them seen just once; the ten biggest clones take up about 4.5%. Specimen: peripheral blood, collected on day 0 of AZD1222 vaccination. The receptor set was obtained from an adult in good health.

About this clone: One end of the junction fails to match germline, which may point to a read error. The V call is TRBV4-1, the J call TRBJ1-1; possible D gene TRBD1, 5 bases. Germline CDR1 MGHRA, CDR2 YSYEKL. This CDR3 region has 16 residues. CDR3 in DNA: TGCGCCAGCAGGCAAGGGCAGGGTAGTTCTGGGCCTGAAGCTTTCTTT. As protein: CASRQGQGSSGPEAFF.

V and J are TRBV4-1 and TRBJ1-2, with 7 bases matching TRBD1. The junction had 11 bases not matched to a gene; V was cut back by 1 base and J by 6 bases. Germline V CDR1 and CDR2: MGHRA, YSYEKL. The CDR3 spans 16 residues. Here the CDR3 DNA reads TGCGCCAGCAGCCAAGCGGGACAGTCAGCAGTGGATGGCTACACCTTC. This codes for CASSQAGQSAVDGYTF.

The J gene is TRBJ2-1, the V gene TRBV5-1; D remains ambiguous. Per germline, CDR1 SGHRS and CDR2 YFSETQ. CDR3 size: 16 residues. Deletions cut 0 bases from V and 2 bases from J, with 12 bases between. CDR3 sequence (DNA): TGCGCCAGCAGCTTGGTTGGAGACTTGGCCTACAATGAGCAGTTCTTC. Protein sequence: CASSLVGDLAYNEQFF.

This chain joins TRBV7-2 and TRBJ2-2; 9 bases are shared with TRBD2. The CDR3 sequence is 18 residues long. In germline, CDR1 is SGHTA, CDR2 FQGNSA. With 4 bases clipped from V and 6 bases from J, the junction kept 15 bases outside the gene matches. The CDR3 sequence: CASSSPLAGRGRAGELFF. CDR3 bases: TGTGCCAGCAGCTCTCCTCTAGCGGGAAGGGGTCGGGCCGGGGAGCTGTTTTTT.

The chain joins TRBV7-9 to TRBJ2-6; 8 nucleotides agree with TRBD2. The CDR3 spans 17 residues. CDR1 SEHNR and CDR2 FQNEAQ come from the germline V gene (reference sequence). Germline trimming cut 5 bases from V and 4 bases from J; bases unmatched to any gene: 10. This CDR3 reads CASSARTSRRGANVLTF. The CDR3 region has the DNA TGTGCCAGCAGCGCCCGGACTAGCAGGCGGGGGGCCAACGTCCTGACTTTC.

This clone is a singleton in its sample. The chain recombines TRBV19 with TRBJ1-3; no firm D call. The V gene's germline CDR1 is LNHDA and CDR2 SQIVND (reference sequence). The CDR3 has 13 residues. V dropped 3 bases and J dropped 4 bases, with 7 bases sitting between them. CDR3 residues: CASSIANGNTIYF. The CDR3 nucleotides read TGTGCCAGTAGTATCGCAAACGGAAACACCATATATTTT.

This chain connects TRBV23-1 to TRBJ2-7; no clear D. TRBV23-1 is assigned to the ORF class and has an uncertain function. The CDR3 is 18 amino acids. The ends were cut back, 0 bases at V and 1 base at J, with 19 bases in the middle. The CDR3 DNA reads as TGCGCCAGCAGTCAATCTCCCCAGCCCGGGTGCCCGTCCTACGAGCAGTACTTC. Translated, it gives CASSQSPQPGCPSYEQYF.

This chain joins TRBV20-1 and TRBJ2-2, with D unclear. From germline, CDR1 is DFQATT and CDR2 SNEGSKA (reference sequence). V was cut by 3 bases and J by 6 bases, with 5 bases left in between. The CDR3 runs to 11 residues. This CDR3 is CSARGSGELFF. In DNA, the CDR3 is TGCAGTGCTAGGGGCTCCGGGGAGCTGTTTTTT.

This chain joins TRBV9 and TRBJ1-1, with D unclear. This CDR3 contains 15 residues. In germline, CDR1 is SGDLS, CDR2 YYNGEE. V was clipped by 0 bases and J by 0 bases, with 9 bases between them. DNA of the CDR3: TGTGCCAGCAGCGTAGATCCAGCTTTGAACACTGAAGCTTTCTTT. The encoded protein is CASSVDPALNTEAFF.

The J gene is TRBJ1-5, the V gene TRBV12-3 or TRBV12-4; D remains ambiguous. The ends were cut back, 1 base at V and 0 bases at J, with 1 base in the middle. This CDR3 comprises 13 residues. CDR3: CASSLVSNQPQHF. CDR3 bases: TGTGCCAGCAGTTTAGTTAGCAATCAGCCCCAGCATTTT.

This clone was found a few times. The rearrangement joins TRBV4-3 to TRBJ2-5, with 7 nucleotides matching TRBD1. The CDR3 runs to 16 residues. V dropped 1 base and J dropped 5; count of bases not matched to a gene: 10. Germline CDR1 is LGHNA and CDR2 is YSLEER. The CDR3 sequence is CASSQGKTGDLETQYF. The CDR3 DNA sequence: TGCGCCAGCAGCCAAGGAAAAACAGGGGATTTGGAGACCCAGTACTTC.

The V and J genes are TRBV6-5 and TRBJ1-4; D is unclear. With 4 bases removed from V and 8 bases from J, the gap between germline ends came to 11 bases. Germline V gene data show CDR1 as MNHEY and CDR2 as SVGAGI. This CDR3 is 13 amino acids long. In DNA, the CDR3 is TGTGCCAGCAGTTGGGCGGAACGAGAAAAACTGTTTTTT. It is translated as CASSWAEREKLFF.

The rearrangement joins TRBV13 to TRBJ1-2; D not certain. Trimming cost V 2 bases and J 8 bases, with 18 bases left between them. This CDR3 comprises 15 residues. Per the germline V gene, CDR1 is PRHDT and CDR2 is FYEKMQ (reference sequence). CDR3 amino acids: CASSLWTGYQRGYTF. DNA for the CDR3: TGTGCCAGCAGCTTATGGACGGGTTACCAGAGAGGCTACACCTTC.

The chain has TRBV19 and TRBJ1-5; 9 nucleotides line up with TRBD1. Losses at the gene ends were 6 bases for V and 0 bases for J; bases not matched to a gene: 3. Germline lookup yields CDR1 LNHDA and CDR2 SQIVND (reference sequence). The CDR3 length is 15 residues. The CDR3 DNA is TGTGCCAGTAGGAACAGGGGGCCTAGCAATCAGCCCCAGCATTTT. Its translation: CASRNRGPSNQPQHF.

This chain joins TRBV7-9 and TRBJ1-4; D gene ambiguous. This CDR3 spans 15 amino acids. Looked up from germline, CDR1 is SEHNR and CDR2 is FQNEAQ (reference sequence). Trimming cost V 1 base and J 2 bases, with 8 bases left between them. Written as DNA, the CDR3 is TGTGCCAGCAGCTTAGAAGGGCCCACTAATGAAAAACTGTTTTTT. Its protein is CASSLEGPTNEKLFF. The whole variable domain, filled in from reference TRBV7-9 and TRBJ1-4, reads DTGVSQNPRHKITKRGQNVTFRCDPISEHNRLYWYRQTLGQGPEFLTYFQNEAQLEKSRLLSDRFSAERPKGSFSTLEIQRTEQGDSAMYLCASSLEGPTNEKLFFGSGTQLSVL.